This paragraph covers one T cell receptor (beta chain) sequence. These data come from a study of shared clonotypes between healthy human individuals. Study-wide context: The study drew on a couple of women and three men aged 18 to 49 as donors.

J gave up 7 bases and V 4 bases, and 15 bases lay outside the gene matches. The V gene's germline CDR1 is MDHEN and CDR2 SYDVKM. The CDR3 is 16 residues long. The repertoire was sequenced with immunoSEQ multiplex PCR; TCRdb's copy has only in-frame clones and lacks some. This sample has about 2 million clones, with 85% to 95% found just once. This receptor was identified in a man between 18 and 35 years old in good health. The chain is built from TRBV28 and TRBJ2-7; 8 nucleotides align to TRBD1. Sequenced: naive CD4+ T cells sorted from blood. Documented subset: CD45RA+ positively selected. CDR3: CASSSPTDRGVREQYF. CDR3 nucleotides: TGTGCCAGCAGTTCGCCTACCGACAGGGGAGTCAGGGAGCAGTACTTC.